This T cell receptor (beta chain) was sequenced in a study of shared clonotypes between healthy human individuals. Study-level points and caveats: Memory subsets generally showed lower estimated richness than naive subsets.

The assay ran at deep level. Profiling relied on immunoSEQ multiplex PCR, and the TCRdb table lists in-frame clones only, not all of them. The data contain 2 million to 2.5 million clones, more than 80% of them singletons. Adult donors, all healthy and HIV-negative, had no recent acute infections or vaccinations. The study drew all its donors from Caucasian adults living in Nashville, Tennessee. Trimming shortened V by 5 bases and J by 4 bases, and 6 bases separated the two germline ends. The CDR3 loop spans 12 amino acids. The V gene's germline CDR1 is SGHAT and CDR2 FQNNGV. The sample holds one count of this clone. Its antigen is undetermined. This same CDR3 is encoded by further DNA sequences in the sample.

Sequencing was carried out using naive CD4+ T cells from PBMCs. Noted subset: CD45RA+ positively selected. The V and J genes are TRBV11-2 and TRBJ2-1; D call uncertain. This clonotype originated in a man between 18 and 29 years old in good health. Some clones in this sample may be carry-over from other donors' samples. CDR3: CASSLSYNEQFF. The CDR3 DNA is TGTGCCAGCAGCCTCTCTTACAATGAGCAGTTCTTC.